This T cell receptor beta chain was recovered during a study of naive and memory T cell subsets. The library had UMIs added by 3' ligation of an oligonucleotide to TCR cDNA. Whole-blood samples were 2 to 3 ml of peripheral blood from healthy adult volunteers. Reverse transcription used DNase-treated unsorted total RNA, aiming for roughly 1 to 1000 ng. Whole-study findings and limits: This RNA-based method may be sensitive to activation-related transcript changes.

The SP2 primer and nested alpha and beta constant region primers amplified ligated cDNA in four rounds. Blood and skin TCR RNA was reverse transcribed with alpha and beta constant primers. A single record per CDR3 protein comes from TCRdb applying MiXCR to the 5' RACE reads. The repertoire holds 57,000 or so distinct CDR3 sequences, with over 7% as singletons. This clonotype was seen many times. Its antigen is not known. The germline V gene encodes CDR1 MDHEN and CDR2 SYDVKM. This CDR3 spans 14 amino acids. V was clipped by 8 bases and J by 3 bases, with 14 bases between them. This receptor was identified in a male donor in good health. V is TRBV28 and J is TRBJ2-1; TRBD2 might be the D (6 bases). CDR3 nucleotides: TGTGCCAGCCGGAGCGGGTCTCACTACAATGAGCAGTTCTTC. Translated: CASRSGSHYNEQFF. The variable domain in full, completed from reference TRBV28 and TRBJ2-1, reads DVKVTQSSRYLVKRTGEKVFLECVQDMDHENMFWYRQDPGLGLRLIYFSYDVKMKEKGDIPEGYSVSREKKERFSLILESASTNQTSMYLCASRSGSHYNEQFFGPGTRLTVL.